The T cell receptor (beta chain) described here comes from a study of breast tumors, draining lymph nodes, adjacent tissues. The length of the CDR3 is 15 residues. Germline trimming cut 5 bases from V and 8 bases from J; bases unmatched to any gene: 9. Germline-derived CDR1 and CDR2 are LNHDA and SQIVND (reference sequence). TCRdb used MiXCR to reprocess the multiplex PCR reads, holding one entry per CDR3 protein. The sample lists about 150,000 distinct CDR3 sequences, about 33% seen once, with about 2.5% in the top ten. The lymph nodes were axillary draining lymph nodes from breast cancer patients. Sample: axillary lymph node tissue. V is TRBV19 and J is TRBJ1-4, with 9 bases that match TRBD1. The sequence was collected from a female donor with breast cancer. Some clones in this sample may be carry-over from other donors' samples. The CDR3 sequence: CASSAPGQGDEKLFF. In nucleotides, the CDR3 is TGTGCCAGTAGTGCCCCGGGACAGGGCGACGAAAAACTGTTTTTT.